These 25 T cell receptor beta chains came from one sample sequenced in a study of blood T cell repertoires in COVID-19. Using immunoSEQ multiplex PCR, the repertoire was profiled, and TCRdb retains in-frame clones only, with some absent. This table has 200,000 to 300,000 clones, roughly 83% appearing once. The sample consisted of peripheral blood. The origin of the receptors is a woman of 80 years or more with acute or convalescent COVID-19.

The chain joins TRBV30 to TRBJ2-1; D may be TRBD2 (7 bases). Germline V gene sequence: CDR1 GTSNPN, CDR2 SVGIG (reference sequence). V lost 2 bases and J 2 bases, leaving 13 bases between the germline ends. This CDR3 has 15 residues. CDR3 coding DNA: TGTGCCTGGAGTAGGGGGGGGGCTACCTACAATGAGCAGTTCTTC. Translating it yields CAWSRGGATYNEQFF.

This clone was counted once. The DNA of the CDR3 is TGTGCCAGCAGTTTTGGGTCGGGCTATGGCTACACCTTC. Protein sequence: CASSFGSGYGYTF. The chain couples TRBV28 to TRBJ1-2; the D is unclear. There are 13 residues in the CDR3. Per germline, CDR1 MDHEN and CDR2 SYDVKM. With 3 bases removed from V and 4 bases from J, the gap between germline ends came to 9 bases.

Worth noting for this clone: One end of the junction fails to match germline, which may point to a read error. The CDR3 sequence: CASSLKEGVKTEAFF. CDR3 in DNA: TGTGCCAGCAGCTTGAAAGAGGGGGTGAAGACTGAAGCTTTCTTT. The rearrangement links TRBV5-4 to TRBJ1-1, with D maybe TRBD1 (6 bases). The CDR3 has 15 amino acids. CDR1 and CDR2 (germline): SGHNT, YYREEE (reference sequence). The full variable domain, completed using reference TRBV5-4 and TRBJ1-1, is ETGVTQSPTHLIKTRGQQVTLRCSSQSGHNTVSWYQQALGQGPQFIFQYYREEENGRGNFPPRFSGLQFPNYSSELNVNALELDDSALYLCASSLKEGVKTEAFFGQGTRLTVV.

The CDR3 DNA follows: TGTGCCAGTAGGGGGCCCCACACCGGGGAGCTGTTTTTT. Translating it yields CASRGPHTGELFF. The chain uses TRBV19 and TRBJ2-2; D is perhaps TRBD1 (5 bases). This CDR3 comprises 13 residues. Germline V gives CDR1 LNHDA, CDR2 SQIVND (reference sequence). V lost 6 bases, J lost 3 bases, and 8 bases lay in between.

The V call is TRBV9, the J call TRBJ1-6; 8 bases line up with TRBD1. V lost 0 bases to trimming and J lost 4 bases; unmatched junction nucleotides: 3. The CDR3 runs to 16 residues. Germline V lookup: CDR1 SGDLS, CDR2 YYNGEE. The CDR3 DNA sequence: TGTGCCAGCAGCGTAGGAGGGACAGGATATAATTCACCCCTCCACTTT. This encodes CASSVGGTGYNSPLHF.

This chain connects TRBV28 to TRBJ2-5, with TRBD2 matching over 13 bases. CDR1 is MDHEN and CDR2 is SYDVKM in the germline V gene. With 7 bases clipped from V and 4 bases from J, the junction kept 6 bases outside the gene matches. This CDR3 is 15 amino acids long. In DNA form, the CDR3 reads TGTGCCAGCACCCAACTAGCGGGGGGGGGAGAGACCCAGTACTTC. Translation gives CASTQLAGGGETQYF.

This clone was found a few times. The rearrangement links TRBV3-1 (or the pseudogene TRBV3-2) to TRBJ2-7; 8 bases align to TRBD1. The germline CDR1 and CDR2 sequences are LGHDT and YNNKEL (reference sequence). V lost 2 bases and J lost 7; bases outside the gene matches: 1. The CDR3 is 12 residues long. The chain's CDR3 is CASSQRDREQYF. The CDR3 bases are TGTGCCAGCAGCCAACGGGACAGGGAGCAGTACTTC.

Ten or more counts support this clone. The rearrangement joins TRBV27 to TRBJ1-2; D is possibly TRBD1 (5 bases). CDR3 length equals 14 residues. With 0 bases removed from V and 3 bases from J, the gap between germline ends came to 8 bases. Per the germline V gene, CDR1 is MNHEY and CDR2 is SMNVEV (reference sequence). CDR3 residues: CASSLSAGDYGYTF. The CDR3 DNA is TGTGCCAGCAGTTTATCGGCGGGGGACTATGGCTACACCTTC.

The V gene is TRBV7-2, the J gene TRBJ2-7; 9 nucleotides agree with TRBD2. Losses at the gene ends were 1 base for V and 2 bases for J; bases not matched to a gene: 3. Germline V gives CDR1 SGHTA, CDR2 FQGNSA. The CDR3 runs 15 residues. In nucleotides, the CDR3 is TGTGCCAGCAGCTTAGATGGCGGGGGGGCCTACGAGCAGTACTTC. It encodes CASSLDGGGAYEQYF.

V is TRBV4-2 and J is TRBJ2-3, with 14 bases aligning to TRBD2. Germline loops: CDR1 LGHNA, CDR2 YNFKEQ. The CDR3 consists of 17 residues. V gave up 4 bases and J gave up 4 bases; unmatched junction bases: 7. CDR3 DNA sequence: TGTGCCAGCAGCCGGCAGGGGGGACTAGCGGGGGCAGATACGCAGTATTTT. The encoded protein is CASSRQGGLAGADTQYF.

This chain joins TRBV7-6 and TRBJ1-4; 7 positions agree with TRBD1. Trimming took 1 base from V and 0 from J; bases not matched to a gene: 5. The CDR3 loop spans 17 amino acids. CDR1 SGHVS and CDR2 FNYEAQ come from the germline V gene. The DNA for the CDR3 is TGTGCCAGCAGCTTAGGAGTAGGGGGCGCAACTAATGAAAAACTGTTTTTT. It translates to CASSLGVGGATNEKLFF. Looking up the rest from reference TRBV7-6 and TRBJ1-4 gives the full variable domain: GAGVSQSPRYKVTKRGQDVALRCDPISGHVSLYWYRQALGQGPEFLTYFNYEAQQDKSGLPNDRFSAERPEGSISTLTIQRTEQRDSAMYRCASSLGVGGATNEKLFFGSGTQLSVL.

The chain joins TRBV6-6 to TRBJ2-2; 10 bases fit TRBD1. J gave up 6 bases and V 8 bases, and 0 bases lay outside the gene matches. CDR3 length: 12 amino acids. Per the germline V gene, CDR1 is MNHNY and CDR2 is SVGAGI (reference sequence). CDR3 region: CASGQGAGELFF. CDR3 bases: TGTGCCAGCGGACAGGGGGCCGGGGAGCTGTTTTTT.

The V and J genes are TRBV2 and TRBJ1-1; the match to TRBD1 covers 10 bases. This CDR3 has 16 amino acids. Germline V gene data show CDR1 as SNHLY and CDR2 as FYNNEI. Trimming removed 6 bases from V and 1 base from J; junction bases left unmatched: 8. CDR3: CASSPGTGVRNTEAFF. CDR3 nucleotide sequence: TGTGCCAGCAGCCCCGGGACAGGGGTTAGGAACACTGAAGCTTTCTTT. The variable domain in full, completed from reference TRBV2 and TRBJ1-1, reads EPEVTQTPSHQVTQMGQEVILRCVPISNHLYFYWYRQILGQKVEFLVSFYNNEISEKSEIFDDQFSVERPDGSNFTLKIRSTKLEDSAMYFCASSPGTGVRNTEAFFGQGTRLTVV.

This CDR3 reads CAWSVLEGGTIYF. DNA for the CDR3: TGTGCCTGGAGTGTACTCGAGGGCGGCACCATATATTTT. This sequence joins TRBV30 and TRBJ1-3; no definite D call. The length of the CDR3 is 13 residues. The germline V and J ends were trimmed by 0 bases and 9 bases, with 12 bases remaining between them. The V gene's germline CDR1 is GTSNPN and CDR2 SVGIG (reference sequence).

The rearrangement uses TRBV5-1 and TRBJ1-1; D is unclear. Trimming left V 4 bases short and J 1 base short, with 14 bases between. The V gene's germline CDR1 is SGHRS and CDR2 YFSETQ. The CDR3 has 15 amino acids. CDR3 nucleotide sequence: TGCGCCAGCAGCCTCGACGCGGTCGGGAACACTGAAGCTTTCTTT. Amino acid sequence: CASSLDAVGNTEAFF.

This clone was found once. The chain combines TRBV6-6 with TRBJ2-7; 14 bases fit TRBD2. This CDR3 region has 16 residues. Per germline, CDR1 MNHNY and CDR2 SVGAGI (reference sequence). The junction had 2 bases not matched to a gene; V was cut back by 1 base and J by 3 bases. The CDR3 here is CASSYWGLAGVYEQYF. CDR3 bases: TGTGCCAGCAGTTACTGGGGACTAGCGGGAGTCTACGAGCAGTACTTC.

The chain is built from TRBV4-2 and TRBJ2-2; 11 bases agree with TRBD1. CDR1 and CDR2 from the germline V gene are LGHNA and YNFKEQ. This CDR3 region has 16 residues. V was pared by 4 bases and J by 7 bases, with 8 bases of the junction left unmatched. The CDR3 region has the DNA TGTGCCAGCAGCCCTACGGGACAGGGGGGAAACGGGGAGCTGTTTTTT. This encodes CASSPTGQGGNGELFF.

V gene TRBV10-3 combines with J gene TRBJ1-2, with 9 bases matching TRBD1. After removal of 11 bases from V and 6 bases from J, the junction contained 13 bases not matched to a gene. Germline CDR1 ENHRY, CDR2 SYGVKD. This CDR3 comprises 14 residues. This CDR3 reads CAAAGTGTGNGYTF. The DNA of the CDR3 is TGTGCCGCCGCGGGGACAGGGACGGGGAATGGCTACACCTTC.

This chain connects TRBV2 to TRBJ1-6; 8 bases align to TRBD1. This CDR3 comprises 15 residues. Trimming removed 6 bases from V and 9 bases from J; junction bases left unmatched: 10. CDR1 SNHLY and CDR2 FYNNEI come from the germline V gene. The CDR3 spells CASSLGTGLSSPLHF. CDR3 bases: TGTGCCAGCAGCCTGGGGACAGGTCTATCTTCACCCCTCCACTTT.

This chain joins TRBV11-2 and TRBJ1-3; 7 bases fit TRBD1. Germline V gene sequence: CDR1 SGHAT, CDR2 FQNNGV. The CDR3 spans 17 residues. Trimming removed 5 bases from V and 2 bases from J; junction bases left unmatched: 12. The CDR3 region is CASSLNLDRLAGNTIYF. The CDR3 DNA reads TGTGCCAGCAGCCTTAATCTGGACAGGTTAGCTGGAAACACCATATATTTT.

The J gene is TRBJ1-1, the V gene TRBV27, with 8 bases that match TRBD1. The CDR3 loop spans 13 amino acids. CDR1 and CDR2 (germline): MNHEY, SMNVEV (reference sequence). V gave up 10 bases and J gave up 4 bases; unmatched junction bases: 8. This chain's CDR3 is CAIRDRLTTEAFF. The CDR3 DNA reads TGTGCCATTCGGGACAGGCTCACCACTGAAGCTTTCTTT.

The chain combines TRBV19 with TRBJ1-6; perhaps TRBD1 as D (5 bases). Trimming cost V 3 bases and J 5 bases, with 11 bases left between them. The CDR3 has 15 amino acids. Germline V gene sequence: CDR1 LNHDA, CDR2 SQIVND (reference sequence). The CDR3 nucleotides read TGTGCCAGTAGTATTGGGGCAGGGAATAATTCACCCCTCCACTTT. This codes for CASSIGAGNNSPLHF.

The rearrangement joins TRBV3-1 (or the pseudogene TRBV3-2) to TRBJ1-5, with TRBD1 matching 10 bases. V trimming: 1 base; J trimming: 2 bases; junction bases outside the gene matches: 2. The V gene's germline CDR1 is LGHDT and CDR2 YNNKEL (reference sequence). This CDR3 contains 16 residues. Here the CDR3 DNA reads TGTGCCAGCAGCCAAGGAGGGACAGGGGGCAATCAGCCCCAGCATTTT. Translated: CASSQGGTGGNQPQHF.

This chain uses TRBV7-9 with TRBJ1-5; 8 bases are a match to TRBD1. V shed 5 bases, J shed 3 bases, and the junction held 3 bases outside the gene matches. Germline V lookup: CDR1 SEHNR, CDR2 FQNEAQ (reference sequence). CDR3 size: 14 residues. CDR3 coding DNA: TGTGCCAGCAGCCGTCAGGGGGCCAATCAGCCCCAGCATTTT. The encoded protein is CASSRQGANQPQHF.

In the case of this clone: At one end the junction does not follow the germline gene, possibly because of a read error. The chain couples TRBV3-1 (or the pseudogene TRBV3-2) to TRBJ1-3; a possible D gene is TRBD1 (5 bases). This CDR3 comprises 16 residues. Per germline, CDR1 LGHDT and CDR2 YNNKEL (reference sequence). The CDR3 DNA follows: TGTGCCGGCAGCCAAGATTTCAGGGCCTCTGGAAACACCATATATTTT. It yields the protein CAGSQDFRASGNTIYF.